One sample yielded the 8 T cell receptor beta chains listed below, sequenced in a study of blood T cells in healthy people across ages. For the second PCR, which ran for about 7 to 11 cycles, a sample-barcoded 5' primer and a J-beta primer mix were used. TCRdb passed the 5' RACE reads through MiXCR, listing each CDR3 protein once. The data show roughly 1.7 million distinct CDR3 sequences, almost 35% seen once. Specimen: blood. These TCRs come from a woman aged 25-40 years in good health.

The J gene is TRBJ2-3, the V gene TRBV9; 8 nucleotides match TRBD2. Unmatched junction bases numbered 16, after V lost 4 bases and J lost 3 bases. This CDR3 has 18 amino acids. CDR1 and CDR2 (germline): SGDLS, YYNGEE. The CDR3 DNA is TGTGCCAGCAGCTCCTACGGCCGTGGGACTAGAGGGACAGATACGCAGTATTTT. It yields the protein CASSSYGRGTRGTDTQYF.

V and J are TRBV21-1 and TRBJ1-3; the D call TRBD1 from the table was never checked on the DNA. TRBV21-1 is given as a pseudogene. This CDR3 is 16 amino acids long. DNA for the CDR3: TGTGCCCCTAAACGGTGGGGGAAGGTTAGCGGAAACACCATATATTTT. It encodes CAPKRWGKVSGNTIYF.

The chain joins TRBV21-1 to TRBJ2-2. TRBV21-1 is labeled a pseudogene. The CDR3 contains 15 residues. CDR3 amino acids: CASSKWLFRRGELFF. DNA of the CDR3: TGTGCCAGCAGCAAATGGCTATTTAGGAGAGGGGAGCTGTTTTTT.

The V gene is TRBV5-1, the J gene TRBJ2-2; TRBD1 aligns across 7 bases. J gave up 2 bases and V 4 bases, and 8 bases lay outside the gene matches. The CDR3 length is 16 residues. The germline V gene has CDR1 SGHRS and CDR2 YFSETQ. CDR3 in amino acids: CASSPVGQENTGELFF. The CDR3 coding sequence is TGCGCCAGCAGCCCGGTCGGACAGGAAAACACCGGGGAGCTGTTTTTT.

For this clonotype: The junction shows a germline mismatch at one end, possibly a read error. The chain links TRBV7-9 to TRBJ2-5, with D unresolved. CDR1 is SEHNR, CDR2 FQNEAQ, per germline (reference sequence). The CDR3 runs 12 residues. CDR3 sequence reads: CASSLLPETQCF. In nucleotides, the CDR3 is TGTGCCAGCAGCTTACTACCAGAGACCCAGTGCTTC.

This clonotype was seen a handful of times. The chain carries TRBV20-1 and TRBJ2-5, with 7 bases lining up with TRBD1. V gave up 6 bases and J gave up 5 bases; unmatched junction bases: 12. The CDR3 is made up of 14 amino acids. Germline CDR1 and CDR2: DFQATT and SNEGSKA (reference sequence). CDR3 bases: TGCAGTGCCGAAAAGACAGGGCGGAAGGAGACCCAGTACTTC. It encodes CSAEKTGRKETQYF.

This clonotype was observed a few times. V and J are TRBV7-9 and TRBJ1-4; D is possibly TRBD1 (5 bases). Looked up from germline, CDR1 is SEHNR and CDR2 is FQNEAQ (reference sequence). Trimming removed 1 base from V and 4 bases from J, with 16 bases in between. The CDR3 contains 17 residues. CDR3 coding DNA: TGTGCCAGCAGCTTAGAGGGACGGACCGGGCGTAATGAAAAACTGTTTTTT. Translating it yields CASSLEGRTGRNEKLFF.

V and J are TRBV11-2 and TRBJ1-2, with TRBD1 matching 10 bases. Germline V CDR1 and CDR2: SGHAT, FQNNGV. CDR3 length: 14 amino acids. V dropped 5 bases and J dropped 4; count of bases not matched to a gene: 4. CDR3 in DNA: TGTGCCAGCAGCAAGGGACAGGGGCCCTATGGCTACACCTTC. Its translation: CASSKGQGPYGYTF.